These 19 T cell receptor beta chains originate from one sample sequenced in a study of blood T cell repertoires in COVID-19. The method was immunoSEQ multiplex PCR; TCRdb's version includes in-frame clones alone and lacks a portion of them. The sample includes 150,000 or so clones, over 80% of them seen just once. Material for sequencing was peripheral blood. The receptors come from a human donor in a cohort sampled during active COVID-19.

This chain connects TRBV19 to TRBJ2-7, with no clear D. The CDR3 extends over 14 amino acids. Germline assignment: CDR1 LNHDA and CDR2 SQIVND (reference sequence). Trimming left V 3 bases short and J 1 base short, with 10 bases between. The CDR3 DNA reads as TGTGCCAGTAGTATGTCCAGGTATTCCTACGAGCAGTACTTC. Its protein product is CASSMSRYSYEQYF.

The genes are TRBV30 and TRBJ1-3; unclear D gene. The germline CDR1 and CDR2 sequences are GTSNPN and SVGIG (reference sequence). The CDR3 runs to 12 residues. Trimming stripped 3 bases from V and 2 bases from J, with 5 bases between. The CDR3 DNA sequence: TGTGCCTGGAGCCTCGCTGGAAACACCATATATTTT. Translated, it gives CAWSLAGNTIYF.

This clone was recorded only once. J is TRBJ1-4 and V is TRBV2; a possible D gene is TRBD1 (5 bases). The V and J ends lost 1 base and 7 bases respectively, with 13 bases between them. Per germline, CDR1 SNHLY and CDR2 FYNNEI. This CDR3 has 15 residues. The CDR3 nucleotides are TGTGCCAGCAGTGAAGTCGGGGGGGTATCTGAAAAACTGTTTTTT. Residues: CASSEVGGVSEKLFF.

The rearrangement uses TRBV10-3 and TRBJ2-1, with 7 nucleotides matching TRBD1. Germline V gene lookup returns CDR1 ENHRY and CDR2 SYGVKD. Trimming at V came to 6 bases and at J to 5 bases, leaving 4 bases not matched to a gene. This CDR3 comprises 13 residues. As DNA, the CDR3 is TGTGCCATCAGGCCCGGGACAGACAATGAGCAGTTCTTC. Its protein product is CAIRPGTDNEQFF.

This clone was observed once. CDR3 bases: TGTGCCAGCAGCGTAGATTGGGACAGGGGCAACACCATATATTTT. As protein: CASSVDWDRGNTIYF. The V call is TRBV9, the J call TRBJ1-3; 10 bases align to TRBD1. V dropped 0 bases and J dropped 7; count of bases not matched to a gene: 4. CDR3 length: 15 residues. CDR1 and CDR2 (germline): SGDLS, YYNGEE. Full variable domain (missing parts from reference TRBV9 and TRBJ1-3): DSGVTQTPKHLITATGQRVTLRCSPRSGDLSVYWYQQSLDQGLQFLIQYYNGEERAKGNILERFSAQQFPDLHSELNLSSLELGDSALYFCASSVDWDRGNTIYFGEGSWLTVV.

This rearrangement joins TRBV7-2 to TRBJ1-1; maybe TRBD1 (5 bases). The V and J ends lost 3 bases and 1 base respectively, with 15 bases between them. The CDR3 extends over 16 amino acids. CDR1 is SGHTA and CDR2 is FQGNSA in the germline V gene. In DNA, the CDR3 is TGTGCCAGCAGCTTCGAAGCAGGGAGGGCGAACACTGAAGCTTTCTTT. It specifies CASSFEAGRANTEAFF.

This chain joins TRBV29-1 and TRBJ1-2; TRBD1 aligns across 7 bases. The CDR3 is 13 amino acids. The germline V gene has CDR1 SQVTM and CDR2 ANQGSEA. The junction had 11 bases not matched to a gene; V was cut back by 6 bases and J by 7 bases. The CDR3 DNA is TGCAGCGTCACTTCAGGGGGGCACTCTGGCTACACCTTC. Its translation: CSVTSGGHSGYTF.

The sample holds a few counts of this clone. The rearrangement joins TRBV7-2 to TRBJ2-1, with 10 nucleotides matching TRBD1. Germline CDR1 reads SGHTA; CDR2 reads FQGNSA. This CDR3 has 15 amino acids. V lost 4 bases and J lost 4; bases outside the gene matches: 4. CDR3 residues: CASSSRTGGYNEQFF. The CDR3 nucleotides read TGTGCCAGCAGCTCGCGGACAGGGGGATACAATGAGCAGTTCTTC.

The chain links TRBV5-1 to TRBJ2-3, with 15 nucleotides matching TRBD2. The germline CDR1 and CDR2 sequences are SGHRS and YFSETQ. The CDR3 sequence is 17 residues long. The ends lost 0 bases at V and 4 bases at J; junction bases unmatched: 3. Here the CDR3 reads CASSLGTSGRAPDTQYF. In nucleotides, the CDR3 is TGCGCCAGCAGCTTGGGGACTAGCGGGAGGGCCCCAGATACGCAGTATTTT.

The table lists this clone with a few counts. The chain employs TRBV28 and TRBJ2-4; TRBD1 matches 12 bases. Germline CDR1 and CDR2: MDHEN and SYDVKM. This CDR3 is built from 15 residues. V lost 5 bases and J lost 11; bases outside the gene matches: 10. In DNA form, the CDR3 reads TGTGCCAGCAGTGACCGGGACAGGGGGCCCGACGTTCAGTACTTC. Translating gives CASSDRDRGPDVQYF.

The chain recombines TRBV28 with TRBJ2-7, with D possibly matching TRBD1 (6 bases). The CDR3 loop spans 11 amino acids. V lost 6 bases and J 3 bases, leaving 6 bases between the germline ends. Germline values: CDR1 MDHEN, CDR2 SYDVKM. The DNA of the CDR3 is TGTGCCAGCAGGGGACACTACGAGCAGTACTTC. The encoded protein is CASRGHYEQYF.

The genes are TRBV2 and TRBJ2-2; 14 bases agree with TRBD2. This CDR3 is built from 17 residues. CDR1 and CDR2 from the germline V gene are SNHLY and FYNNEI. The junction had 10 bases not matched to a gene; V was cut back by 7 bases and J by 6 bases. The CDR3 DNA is TGTGCCAGCAAGGGGGGACTAGCGGGAGCGCTGGCCGGGGAGCTGTTTTTT. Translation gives CASKGGLAGALAGELFF. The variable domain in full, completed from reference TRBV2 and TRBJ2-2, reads EPEVTQTPSHQVTQMGQEVILRCVPISNHLYFYWYRQILGQKVEFLVSFYNNEISEKSEIFDDQFSVERPDGSNFTLKIRSTKLEDSAMYFCASKGGLAGALAGELFFGEGSRLTVL.

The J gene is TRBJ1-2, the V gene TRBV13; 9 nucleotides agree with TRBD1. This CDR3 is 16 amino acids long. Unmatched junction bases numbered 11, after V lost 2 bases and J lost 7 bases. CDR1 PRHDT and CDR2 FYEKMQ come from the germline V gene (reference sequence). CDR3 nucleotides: TGTGCCAGCAGCTTACGGCCGGGACAGGGAGGTGGTGGCTACACCTTC. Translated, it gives CASSLRPGQGGGGYTF.

The DNA for the CDR3 is TGTGCCAGCAGTACAGGGTTTCAGCCCCAGCATTTT. Translated: CASSTGFQPQHF. The chain carries TRBV6-2 or TRBV6-3 and TRBJ1-5; possible D gene TRBD1, 6 bases. Germline lookup yields CDR1 MNHEY and CDR2 SVGEGT. This CDR3 is built from 12 residues. V lost 5 bases, J lost 6 bases, and 8 bases lay in between.

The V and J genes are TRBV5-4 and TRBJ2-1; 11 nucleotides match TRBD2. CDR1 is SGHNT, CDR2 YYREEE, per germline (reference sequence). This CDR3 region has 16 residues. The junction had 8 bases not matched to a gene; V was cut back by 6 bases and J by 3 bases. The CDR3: CASNLGLAGGYNEQFF. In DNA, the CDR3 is TGTGCCAGCAACCTGGGGCTAGCGGGAGGCTACAATGAGCAGTTCTTC.

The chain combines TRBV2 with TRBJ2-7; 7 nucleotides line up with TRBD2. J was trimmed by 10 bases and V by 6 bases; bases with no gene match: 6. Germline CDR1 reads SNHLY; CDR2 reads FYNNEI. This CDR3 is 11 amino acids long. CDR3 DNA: TGTGCCAGCAGCCACCGGACTAGACAGTACTTC. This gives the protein CASSHRTRQYF.

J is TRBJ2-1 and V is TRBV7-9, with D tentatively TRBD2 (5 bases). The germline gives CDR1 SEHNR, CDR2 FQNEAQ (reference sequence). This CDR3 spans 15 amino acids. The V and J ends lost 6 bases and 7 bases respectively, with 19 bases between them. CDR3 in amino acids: CASRGGLASENEQFF. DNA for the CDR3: TGTGCCAGCAGGGGTGGGCTAGCTTCGGAGAATGAGCAGTTCTTC.

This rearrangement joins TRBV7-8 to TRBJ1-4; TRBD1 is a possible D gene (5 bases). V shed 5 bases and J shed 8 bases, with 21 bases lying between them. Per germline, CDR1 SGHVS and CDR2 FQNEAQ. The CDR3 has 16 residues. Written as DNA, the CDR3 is TGTGCCAGCAGCCTAGGCCGGGACTCCCTCGGCGAAAAACTGTTTTTT. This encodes CASSLGRDSLGEKLFF.

CDR3 in amino acids: CATSIGGTGGAGYGYTF. CDR3 in DNA: TGTGCCACCAGCATTGGGGGGACAGGGGGCGCGGGCTATGGCTACACCTTC. This chain connects TRBV15 to TRBJ1-2, with 12 bases identical to TRBD1. Trimming at V came to 4 bases and at J to 4 bases, leaving 10 bases not matched to a gene. The CDR3 totals 17 residues. Germline V gene sequence: CDR1 LNHNV, CDR2 YYDKDF (reference sequence). Supplemented by reference TRBV15 and TRBJ1-2, the full variable domain reads DAMVIQNPRYQVTQFGKPVTLSCSQTLNHNVMYWYQQKSSQAPKLLFHYYDKDFNNEADTPDNFQSRRPNTSFCFLDIRSPGLGDTAMYLCATSIGGTGGAGYGYTFGSGTRLTVV.